This is a list of T cell receptor beta chains from one sample in a study of vaccination effects on CD4 cells after COVID-19. The repertoire was sequenced with immunoSEQ multiplex PCR; TCRdb's copy has only in-frame clones and lacks some. The sample shows fewer than 75,000 clones, approximately 79% of them seen only once. Which antigens these TCRs recognize remains unknown. Here the sequenced sample was CD4+ T cells from PBMCs cultured without peptide, taken after COVID-19 vaccination. These receptors originate from a human donor who received a COVID-19 vaccine. Each CDR3 is given without its conserved first and last residue.

TRBJ1-4	TRBV6-6	ASSYSQGGLF
TRBJ2-5	TRBV7-2	ASSPTVARETQY
TRBJ2-3	TRBV6-5	ASSYFSGTDTQY
TRBJ2-5	TRBV7-7	ASSDGQGAGETQY
TRBJ1-2	TRBV6-5	ASSYPGDYGYT
TRBJ2-5	TRBV9	ASSPKGQVRAETQY
TRBJ2-3	TRBV19	ASSLSADTQY
TRBJ1-6	TRBV30	AWSVQTGNGVDYNSPLH
TRBJ2-6	TRBV19	ASRGPGANVLT
TRBJ1-5	TRBV5-3	ARSQKKNLRDLKGNQPQH
TRBJ1-2	TRBV19	ASSLSLSLNYGYT
TRBJ1-2	TRBV27	ASSNRTGGDYGYT
TRBJ1-1	TRBV9	ASSVAQETTEAF
TRBJ2-1	TRBV24-1	ATSDPAGTSRNEQF
TRBJ1-4	TRBV18	ASSSNEKLF
TRBJ2-5	TRBV6-5	AEGGGDLGTQY
TRBJ1-4	TRBV2	ASTLSAVGGRGKLF
TRBJ1-1	TRBV19	ASSKWDRAVAF
TRBJ1-4	TRBV11-2	ASSSSSGTGSDNEKLF
TRBJ1-1	TRBV15	ATSRTRGLGTEAF
TRBJ1-4	TRBV19	ASSRQEGEKLF
TRBJ1-4	TRBV5-1	ASSLVSTNEKLF
TRBJ2-1	TRBV9	ASSALAGGPLGEQF
TRBJ2-1	TRBV6-5	ASSYGLNEQF
TRBJ2-6	TRBV14	ASSLKKWGDFSGANVLT
TRBJ2-2	TRBV7-2	ASSLGPANTGELF
TRBJ2-5	TRBV28	ASSLRPGTQY
TRBJ1-5	TRBV7-7	QRGNQPQH
TRBJ2-6	TRBV5-1	ATSSGSGANVLT
TRBJ2-2	TRBV18	ASSPRPSPTGELF
TRBJ1-2	TRBV7-9	ASSLGFGSGYT
TRBJ2-2	TRBV9	ASSAHVGANTGELF
TRBJ2-3	TRBV19	ASTLRAGGTSTDTQY
TRBJ1-5	TRBV6-5	ASPYTNQPQH
TRBJ1-5	TRBV9	ASSLGQGLSNQPQH
TRBJ1-6	TRBV6-5	ASSSGTGGSPLH
TRBJ1-1	TRBV5-8	ASSFPGTGGLTEAF
TRBJ1-5	TRBV27	ASSSGQWNQPQH
TRBJ2-3	TRBV7-2	ASSLASSGGAFPQY
TRBJ1-1	TRBV6-1	ASSDRGPEAF
TRBJ1-1	TRBV7-8	ASSNGVTEAF
TRBJ2-1	TRBV10-1	ASSEASHGEGNEQF